The rows below give T cell receptor beta chains drawn from one sample of a study of T cell repertoires in cytomegalovirus infection. Each CDR3 protein gets one entry after TCRdb re-called the reads with MiXCR. The profile shows 740,000 or so distinct CDR3 sequences, roughly 35% of them singletons. The sample taken for sequencing was PBMCs. These receptors originate from a human donor in good health (CMV status not recorded). Some clones in this sample may be carry-over from other donors' samples. The CDR3 runs from the conserved cysteine through the conserved F or W. A D gene is named only where the DNA matches it firmly. Clone size is stated in some rows and not others, as once, few, many or a class when expanded.

TGTGCCAGCAGCCAAGTAGCGGGAGTCACCGGGGAGCTGTTTTTT CASSQVAGVTGELFF TRBD2 TRBV7-9 few TRBJ2-2
TGTGCCAGCTGCACAAGCGGGGGTTCCTACGAGCAGTACTTC CASCTSGGSYEQYF TRBD2 TRBV11-2 - TRBJ2-7
TGTGCCAGCAGTTTGACGTCCGGGCTGGGGTTTGCCCAGCATTTT CASSLTSGLGFAQHF - TRBV28 - TRBJ1-5
TGTGCCAGCAGTGGGGACAGGGATTCACCCCTCCACTTT CASSGDRDSPLHF TRBD1 TRBV2 - TRBJ1-6
TGTGCCAGCAGCTCCCCGGCGGGAGGGAAGCCCTACGAGCAGTACTTC CASSSPAGGKPYEQYF TRBD2 TRBV7-8 many TRBJ2-7
TGTGCCAGCAGCTACAAGTTTCACGAGGGGGCAGGTAGGAATGAGCAGTTCTTC CASSYKFHEGAGRNEQFF TRBD1 TRBV5-6 - TRBJ2-1
TGTGCCAGCAGTGAAGCGCGGGGGAGACTAGCGGAGGGTCGGGGCACAGATACGCAGTATTTT CASSEARGRLAEGRGTDTQYF TRBD2 TRBV2 - TRBJ2-3
TGCGCCAGCAGGCGGGGACGGCCCTCAACCTACGAGCAGTACTTC CASRRGRPSTYEQYF - TRBV5-1 few TRBJ2-7
TGTGCCAGCAGCCCCAGGGATACGCAGTATTTT CASSPRDTQYF - TRBV28 many TRBJ2-3
TGCGCCAGCAGCCTAGTCTCCGGTATGGATGAGCAGTTCTTC CASSLVSGMDEQFF - TRBV4-1 few TRBJ2-1
TGCAGTGCTAATTCCGGGACTAGCGGCCGTAATCAAGAGACCCAGTACTTC CSANSGTSGRNQETQYF TRBD2 TRBV20-1 few TRBJ2-5
TGTGCCACCATCTCGGAGTTGGTCGGATGGGTGGACGAGCAGTACTTC CATISELVGWVDEQYF - TRBV24-1 few TRBJ2-7
TGTGCCAGCAGCTCCAGGACGGGGAATACGCAGTATTTT CASSSRTGNTQYF - TRBV7-9 few TRBJ2-3
TGTGCCAGCAGTGAATCCCAGGGCCTAGTACGTGGCTATGGCTACACCTTC CASSESQGLVRGYGYTF - TRBV2 - TRBJ1-2
TGTGCCAGCAGTACAACAGGGGGAGGTTTCGAGCAGTACTTC CASSTTGGGFEQYF TRBD1 TRBV6-2/TRBV6-3 few TRBJ2-7
TGTGCCAGCGCCCTAACCGGGACAGGGGAGGGGAGTTATAGCAATCAGCCCCAGCATTTT CASALTGTGEGSYSNQPQHF TRBD1 TRBV6-5 few TRBJ1-5
TGTGCCAGCAGGTTGACAGGGGCTGCCTACGAGCAGTACTTC CASRLTGAAYEQYF TRBD1 TRBV6-1 few TRBJ2-7
TGTGCCAGCAGCTTACCCCAGCTGAACACCGGGGAGCTGTTTTTT CASSLPQLNTGELFF - TRBV7-8 many TRBJ2-2
TGTGCCAGCAGTCGACAGGGGCTTAACTACGAGCAGTACTTC CASSRQGLNYEQYF TRBD1 TRBV12-3/TRBV12-4 - TRBJ2-7
TGTGCCAGCAGCCCGGTCGGGACAGGGGGGATGAACACTGAAGCTTTCTTT CASSPVGTGGMNTEAFF TRBD1 TRBV7-6 - TRBJ1-1
TGTGCCAGCAGTTACCCTGACAGCACTGGCTACACCTTC CASSYPDSTGYTF - TRBV6-2/TRBV6-3 - TRBJ1-2
TGTGCCAGCAGCCAGACTACAGGGTCCCATTCACCCCTCCACTTT CASSQTTGSHSPLHF - TRBV7-6 - TRBJ1-6
TGTGCCAGCAGTGACCATGGTGAGGGTGTCTCACCCCTCCACTTT CASSDHGEGVSPLHF - TRBV2 - TRBJ1-6
TGTGCCAGCAGCTTAGGCAGGTTCGGTCAGCCCCAGCATTTT CASSLGRFGQPQHF - TRBV7-2 - TRBJ1-5
TGTGCCAGCAGTGAATTGGGGGACCTGAGCTCCTACAATGAGCAGTTCTTC CASSELGDLSSYNEQFF - TRBV6-1 once TRBJ2-1
TGCGCCAGCAGCCAAGAGGGCCAGGGGGAGTACGAGCAGTACTTC CASSQEGQGEYEQYF TRBD1 TRBV4-1 few TRBJ2-7
TGTGCCACCAGCAAAAAGGGCAGAAACACTGAAGCTTTCTTT CATSKKGRNTEAFF - TRBV27 - TRBJ1-1
TGTGCCAGTGGGGGGCACAACACCGGGGAGCTGTTTTTT CASGGHNTGELFF - TRBV2 - TRBJ2-2
TGTGCCAGCAGCTCCCTTAGGCGGGGACTAGAGTACAATGAGCAGTTCTTC CASSSLRRGLEYNEQFF TRBD2 TRBV7-6 many TRBJ2-1
TGTGCCAGCAGCAACCCGGGACGACACGCCTACGAGCAGTACTTC CASSNPGRHAYEQYF - TRBV28 many TRBJ2-7